This entry is about one T cell receptor (beta chain). Assay used: immunoSEQ multiplex PCR; TCRdb lists only in-frame clones, some missing. The table includes fewer than 100,000 clones, about four fifths detected once. The CDR3 extends over 16 amino acids. The V end lost 0 bases, the J end lost 2 bases, and 11 bases lay between the germline ends. Germline CDR1 SGHRS, CDR2 YFSETQ. The data derive from a study of radiotherapy plus CTLA-4 blockade in lung cancer. The sample here was peripheral blood, taken from a patient treated with radiotherapy plus ipilimumab. This TCR was recovered from a human donor with non-small cell lung cancer who had stable disease on radiotherapy plus ipilimumab. This rearrangement joins TRBV5-1 to TRBJ1-4; D is ambiguous. The CDR3 here is CASSLGSGDTNEKLFF. CDR3 sequence (DNA): TGCGCCAGCAGCTTGGGCAGCGGCGACACTAATGAAAAACTGTTTTTT.